This T cell receptor (beta chain) was profiled in a study of early stage breast cancer tumors. At the level of the study: Of around 16 invasive breast tumors, about 12 were hormone receptor-positive, HER2-negative. Findings and limits, study-wide: Compared with adjacent normal breast, tumors showed about 2.4-fold denser, more clonal T cells. Comparing each tissue with blood distinguished tumor from normal in 14 of 16 patients.

V was cut by 3 bases and J by 8 bases, with 17 bases left in between. Germline V lookup: CDR1 LNHDA, CDR2 SQIVND (reference sequence). CDR3 length: 15 amino acids. This clone has just a few counts. What it binds is unknown. Blood replicates held 0.5 ug DNA, tumor or normal breast roughly 1.5 ug, two each. The assay was immunoSEQ multiplex PCR, and TCRdb's table has in-frame clones only and misses some. In the table there are around 4,500 clones, 65% to 80% of which are singletons. The chain uses TRBV19 and TRBJ1-5; the D is unclear. The origin of this receptor is a person between 55 and 70 years old with breast cancer. What was sequenced was normal breast tissue next to the tumor. Here the CDR3 reads CASSILSGNPEPQHF. CDR3 DNA: TGTGCCAGTAGTATTCTATCGGGGAACCCGGAGCCCCAGCATTTT.